This is a list of T cell receptor beta chains from one sample in a study of Ad26.COV2.S vaccination and SARS-CoV-2 variants. Only in-frame clones appear in the TCRdb table, and some are missing; sequencing was by immunoSEQ multiplex PCR. The sample consists of about 320,000 clones, roughly 86% of them appearing once. Material: peripheral blood, obtained in a trial of Ad26.COV2.S vaccine versus placebo. The receptors shown here come from a person between 18 and 65 years old who received the Ad26.COV2.S COVID-19 vaccine or a placebo. CDR3s include the opening cysteine and the closing phenylalanine or tryptophan. Each record gives: CDR3 length, J gene, V gene, CDR3 protein.

16,TRBJ1-6,TRBV18,CASSRGTGTTGSPLHF
13,TRBJ1-2,TRBV11-2,CASSAVTNYGYTF
15,TRBJ2-1,TRBV5-1,CASSLVLATYNEQFF
15,TRBJ1-4,TRBV29-1,CSVLDSFLANEKLFF
13,TRBJ1-3,TRBV5-3,CARDWGRRNTIYF
15,TRBJ2-5,TRBV4-3,CASSQERGPQETQYF
15,TRBJ2-7,TRBV6-6,CASRRSDRASYEQYF
13,TRBJ2-1,TRBV5-1,CASSLLSGREQFF
14,TRBJ2-5,TRBV5-1,CASSIGHIQETQYF
15,TRBJ1-2,TRBV2,CASSLGRGRGYGYTF
15,TRBJ1-4,TRBV4-3,CASSQGRQGSEKLFF
14,TRBJ2-2,TRBV6-5,CASDDRGYTGELFF
15,TRBJ2-5,TRBV5-1,CASSLVYRRQETQYF
15,TRBJ1-4,TRBV6-1,CASSEGGATNEKLFF
15,TRBJ2-5,TRBV5-1,CASSLASGDIETQYF
19,TRBJ1-1,TRBV11-2,CASSSWGAVAPGGNTEAFF
15,TRBJ1-2,TRBV5-1,CASSLGGTADYGYTF
14,TRBJ2-7,TRBV9,CASSAATGDFEQYF
19,TRBJ1-4,TRBV2,CASSDLAMGARVTNEKLFF
13,TRBJ2-5,TRBV6-5,CASTRDREETQYF
15,TRBJ2-1,TRBV4-3,CASSQDRRGDNEQFF
12,TRBJ2-4,TRBV5-6,CASSLSGNIQYF
16,TRBJ2-1,TRBV6-5,CASSSGPGDPYNEQFF
14,TRBJ1-4,TRBV6-5,CASSYGSLGEKLFF
15,TRBJ1-2,TRBV7-2,CASSPGQGRGYGYTF
15,TRBJ1-4,TRBV2,CASREGLTANEKLFF
15,TRBJ2-5,TRBV19,CASSTLGGHQETQYF
18,TRBJ2-3,TRBV9,CASSLPLHSGGKADTQYF
14,TRBJ1-1,TRBV6-5,CASSYSGGNTEAFF
16,TRBJ2-2,TRBV6-2/TRBV6-3,CASSYGAGRDTGELFF
14,TRBJ1-5,TRBV15,CATSRDRGSQPQHF
20,TRBJ2-6,TRBV7-7,CASSLDRGRFNPSGANVLTF
15,TRBJ2-1,TRBV5-8,CASSLKLSSYNEQFF
16,TRBJ1-5,TRBV19,CASSSSDIVLNQPQHF
16,TRBJ2-7,TRBV14,CASSQGGFASDYEQYF
12,TRBJ1-2,TRBV30,CAWTDTNYGYTF
16,TRBJ2-3,TRBV4-2,CASSQRTSGGTDTQYF
12,TRBJ2-3,TRBV3-1/TRBV3-2,CASSLLADTQYF
12,TRBJ2-7,TRBV12-3/TRBV12-4,CASSPGRGEQYF
19,TRBJ2-6,TRBV11-2,CASSFLGQGALSGANVLTF
15,TRBJ2-5,TRBV3-1/TRBV3-2,CASSQQDSYQETQYF
12,TRBJ2-2,TRBV11-2,CASSLAGFELFF
15,TRBJ2-6,TRBV6-2/TRBV6-3,CASSYQGSGANVLTF
14,TRBJ1-1,TRBV6-5,CASRRSRGYTEAFF
11,TRBJ1-1,TRBV20-1,CSARVRFEAFF
14,TRBJ1-1,TRBV7-2,CASSPQRGLTEAFF
15,TRBJ1-1,TRBV7-2,CASNPGQTSNTEAFF
15,TRBJ2-7,TRBV6-5,CASSPRGFRAYEQYF
14,TRBJ2-2,TRBV5-1,CASSLWTASGELFF
13,TRBJ2-7,TRBV30,CAWSVGSTYEQYF
14,TRBJ2-5,TRBV18,CASSPPGNQETQYF
15,TRBJ2-1,TRBV7-9,CASDRRGGAGYEQFF